The 5 T cell receptor beta chains below were found in one sample sequenced in a study of cytomegalovirus exposure and HLA in healthy donors. Primers for the PCR totalled 60 Vbeta and 13 Jbeta. Clones were sequenced by immunoSEQ multiplex PCR, and TCRdb holds only the in-frame ones, with some missing. Of about 110,000 clones in the sample, around 71% were seen once. The sample consisted of PBMCs. These receptors originate from a boy younger than 18 in good health and CMV-seronegative.

The V gene is TRBV27, the J gene TRBJ1-6, with 8 bases identical to TRBD1. The V and J ends lost 1 base and 9 bases, in that order; junction bases with no gene match: 5. CDR1 and CDR2 (germline): MNHEY, SMNVEV (reference sequence). This CDR3 spans 15 amino acids. CDR3 bases: TGTGCCAGCAGTTTATTGGCAGGGGGCACTTCACCCCTCCACTTT. Encoded protein: CASSLLAGGTSPLHF.

The rearrangement joins TRBV9 to TRBJ1-4; 9 positions agree with TRBD1. V trimming: 3 bases; J trimming: 8 bases; junction bases outside the gene matches: 8. CDR3 length equals 15 residues. Germline V gene data show CDR1 as SGDLS and CDR2 as YYNGEE. DNA for the CDR3: TGTGCCAGCAGCGCGTCCGGGACAGGGAGGGAAAAACTGTTTTTT. Translation gives CASSASGTGREKLFF.

This clone turned up a few times. The rearrangement joins TRBV28 to TRBJ1-6; 9 bases agree with TRBD1. V lost 5 bases and J lost 13; bases outside the gene matches: 15. Germline CDR1 MDHEN, CDR2 SYDVKM. The CDR3 has 16 amino acids. The CDR3 protein is CASSLSGQGFRSPLHF. CDR3 DNA sequence: TGTGCCAGCAGTCTATCGGGACAGGGTTTTCGTTCGCCCCTCCACTTT.

The J gene is TRBJ2-7, the V gene TRBV6-5, with 7 bases fitting TRBD1. CDR1 MNHEY and CDR2 SVGAGI come from the germline V gene. This CDR3 spans 14 amino acids. Germline trimming cut 6 bases from V and 2 bases from J; bases unmatched to any gene: 7. As DNA, the CDR3 is TGTGCCAGCAGCTCCAAGGGGGCTACCTACGAGCAGTACTTC. This translates into CASSSKGATYEQYF.

Only a few counts were recorded for this clone. The chain joins TRBV7-3 to TRBJ2-3; 12 bases match TRBD2. The junction had 1 base not matched to a gene; V was cut back by 2 bases and J by 1 base. From germline, CDR1 is SGHTA and CDR2 FQGTGA. The CDR3 is 16 residues long. For the CDR3, the DNA is TGTGCCAGCAGCTTACGACTAGCGGGGGGCACAGATACGCAGTATTTT. It yields the protein CASSLRLAGGTDTQYF.